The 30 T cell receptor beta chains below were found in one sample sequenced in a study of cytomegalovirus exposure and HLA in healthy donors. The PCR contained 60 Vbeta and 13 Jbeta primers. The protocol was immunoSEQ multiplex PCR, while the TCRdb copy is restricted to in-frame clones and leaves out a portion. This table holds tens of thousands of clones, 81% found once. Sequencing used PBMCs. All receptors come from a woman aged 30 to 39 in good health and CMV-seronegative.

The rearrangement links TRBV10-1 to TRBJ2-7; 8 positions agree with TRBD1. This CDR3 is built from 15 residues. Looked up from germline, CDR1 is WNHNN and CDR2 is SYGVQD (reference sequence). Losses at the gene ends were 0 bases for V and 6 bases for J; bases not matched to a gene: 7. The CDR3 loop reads CASSESRTGKFEQYF. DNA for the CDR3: TGCGCCAGCAGTGAGTCCCGGACAGGGAAGTTCGAGCAGTACTTC.

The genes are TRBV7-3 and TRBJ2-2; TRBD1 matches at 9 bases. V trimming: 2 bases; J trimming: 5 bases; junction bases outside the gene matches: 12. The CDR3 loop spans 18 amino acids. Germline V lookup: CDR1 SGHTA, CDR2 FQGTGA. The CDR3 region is CASSLAPGQGRRTGELFF. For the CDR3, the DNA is TGTGCCAGCAGCTTAGCCCCGGGACAGGGTAGACGGACCGGGGAGCTGTTTTTT.

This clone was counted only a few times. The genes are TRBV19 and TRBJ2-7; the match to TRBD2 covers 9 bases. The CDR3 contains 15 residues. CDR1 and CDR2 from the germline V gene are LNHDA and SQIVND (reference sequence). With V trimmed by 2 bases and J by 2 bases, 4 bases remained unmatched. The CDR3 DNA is TGTGCCAGTAGTATATCTAGCGGGATAACCTACGAGCAGTACTTC. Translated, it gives CASSISSGITYEQYF. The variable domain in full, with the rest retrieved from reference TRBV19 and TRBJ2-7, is DGGITQSPKYLFRKEGQNVTLSCEQNLNHDAMYWYRQDPGQGLRLIYYSQIVNDFQKGDIAEGYSVSREKKESFPLTVTSAQKNPTAFYLCASSISSGITYEQYFGPGTRLTVT.

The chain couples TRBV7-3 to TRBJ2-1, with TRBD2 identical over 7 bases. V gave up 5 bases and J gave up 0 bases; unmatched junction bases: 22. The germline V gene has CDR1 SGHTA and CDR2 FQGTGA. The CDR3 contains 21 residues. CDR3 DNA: TGTGCCAGCAGCCAACCCCGGAAGGCTAGCGGTACCTCAGGCTCCTACAATGAGCAGTTCTTC. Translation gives CASSQPRKASGTSGSYNEQFF.

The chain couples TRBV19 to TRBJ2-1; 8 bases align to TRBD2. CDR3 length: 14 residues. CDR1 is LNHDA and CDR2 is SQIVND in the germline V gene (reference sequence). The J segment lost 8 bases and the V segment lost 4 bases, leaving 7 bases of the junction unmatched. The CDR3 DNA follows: TGTGCCAGTAGTAGACGCCGGGGGGGGGATGAGCAGTTCTTC. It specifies CASSRRRGGDEQFF. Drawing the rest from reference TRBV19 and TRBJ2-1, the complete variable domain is DGGITQSPKYLFRKEGQNVTLSCEQNLNHDAMYWYRQDPGQGLRLIYYSQIVNDFQKGDIAEGYSVSREKKESFPLTVTSAQKNPTAFYLCASSRRRGGDEQFFGPGTRLTVL.

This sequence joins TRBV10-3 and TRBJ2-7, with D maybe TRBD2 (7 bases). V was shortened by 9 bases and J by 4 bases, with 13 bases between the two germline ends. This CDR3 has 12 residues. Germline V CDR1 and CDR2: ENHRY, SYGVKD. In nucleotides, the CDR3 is TGTGCCATTAGGGGGGGGTTGTACGAGCAGTACTTC. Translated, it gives CAIRGGLYEQYF.

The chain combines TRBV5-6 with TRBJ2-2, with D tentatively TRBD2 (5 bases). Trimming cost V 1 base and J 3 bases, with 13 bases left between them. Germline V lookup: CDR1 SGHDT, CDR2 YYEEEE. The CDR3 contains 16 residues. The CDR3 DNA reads TGTGCCAGCAGCTTGCGAGGGCGTGGTTACACCGGGGAGCTGTTTTTT. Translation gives CASSLRGRGYTGELFF.

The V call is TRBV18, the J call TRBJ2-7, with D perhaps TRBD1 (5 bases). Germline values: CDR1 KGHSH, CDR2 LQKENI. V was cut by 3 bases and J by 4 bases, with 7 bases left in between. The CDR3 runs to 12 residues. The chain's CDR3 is CASSPGPYEQYF. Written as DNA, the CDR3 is TGTGCCAGCTCACCGGGGCCTTACGAGCAGTACTTC.

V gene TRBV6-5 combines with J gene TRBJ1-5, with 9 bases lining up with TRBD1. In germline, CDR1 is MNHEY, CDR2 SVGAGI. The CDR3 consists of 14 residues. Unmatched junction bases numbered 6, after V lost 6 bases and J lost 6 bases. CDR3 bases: TGTGCCAGCAGCCGTCACAGGGGGCCTCAGCCCCAGCATTTT. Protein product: CASSRHRGPQPQHF.

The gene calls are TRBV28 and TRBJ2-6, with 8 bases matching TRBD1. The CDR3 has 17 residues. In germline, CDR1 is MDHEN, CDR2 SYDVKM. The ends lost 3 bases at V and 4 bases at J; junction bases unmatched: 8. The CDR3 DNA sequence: TGTGCCAGCAGTTTTCTGGCAGGGGGCTCCGGGGCCAACGTCCTGACTTTC. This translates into CASSFLAGGSGANVLTF.

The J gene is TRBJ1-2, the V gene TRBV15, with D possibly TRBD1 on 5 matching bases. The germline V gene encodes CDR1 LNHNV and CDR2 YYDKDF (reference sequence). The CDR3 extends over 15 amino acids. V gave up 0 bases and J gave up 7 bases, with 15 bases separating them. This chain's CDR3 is CATSRDRGVGSGYTF. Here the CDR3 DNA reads TGTGCCACCAGCAGAGATCGGGGGGTAGGGAGTGGCTACACCTTC.

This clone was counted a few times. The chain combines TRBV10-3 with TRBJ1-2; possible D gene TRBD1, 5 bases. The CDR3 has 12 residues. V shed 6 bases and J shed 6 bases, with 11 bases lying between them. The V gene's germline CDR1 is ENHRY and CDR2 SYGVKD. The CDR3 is CAISLREHGYTF. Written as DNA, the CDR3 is TGTGCCATCAGCCTCAGGGAACATGGCTACACCTTC.

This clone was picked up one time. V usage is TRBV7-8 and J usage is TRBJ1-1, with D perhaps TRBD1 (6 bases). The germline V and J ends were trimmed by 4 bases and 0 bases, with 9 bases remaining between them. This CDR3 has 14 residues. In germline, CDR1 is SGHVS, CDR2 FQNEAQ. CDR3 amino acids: CASSSRTVNTEAFF. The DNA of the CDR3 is TGTGCCAGCAGCTCCCGGACAGTGAACACTGAAGCTTTCTTT.

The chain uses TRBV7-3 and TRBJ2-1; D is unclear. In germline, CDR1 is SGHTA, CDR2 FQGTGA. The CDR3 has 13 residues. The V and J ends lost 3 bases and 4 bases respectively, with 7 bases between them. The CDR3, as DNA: TGTGCCAGCAGCTTCCGACTGTACAATGAGCAGTTCTTC. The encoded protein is CASSFRLYNEQFF.

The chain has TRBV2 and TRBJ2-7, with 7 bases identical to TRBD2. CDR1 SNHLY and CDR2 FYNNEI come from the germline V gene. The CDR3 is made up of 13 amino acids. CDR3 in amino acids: CAVPLADIYEQYF. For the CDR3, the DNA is TGTGCTGTCCCCCTAGCGGACATCTACGAGCAGTACTTC.

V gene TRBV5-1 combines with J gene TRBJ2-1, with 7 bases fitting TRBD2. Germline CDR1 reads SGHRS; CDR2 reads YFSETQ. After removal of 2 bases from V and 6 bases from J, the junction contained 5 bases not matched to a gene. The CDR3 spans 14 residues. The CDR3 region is CASSFGGGPNEQFF. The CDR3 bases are TGCGCCAGCAGCTTTGGGGGAGGGCCCAATGAGCAGTTCTTC.

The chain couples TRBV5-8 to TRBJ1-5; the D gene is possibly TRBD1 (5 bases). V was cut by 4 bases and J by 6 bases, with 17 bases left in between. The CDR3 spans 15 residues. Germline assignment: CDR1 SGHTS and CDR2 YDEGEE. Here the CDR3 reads CASSLGARGTQPQHF. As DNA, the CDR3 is TGTGCCAGCAGCCTAGGCGCCCGGGGGACTCAGCCCCAGCATTTT.

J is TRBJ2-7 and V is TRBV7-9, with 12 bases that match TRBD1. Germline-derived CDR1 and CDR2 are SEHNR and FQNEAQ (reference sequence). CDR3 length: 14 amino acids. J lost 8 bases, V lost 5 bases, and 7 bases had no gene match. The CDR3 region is CASSPGTGGRKQYF. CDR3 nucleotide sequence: TGTGCCAGCAGCCCCGGGACAGGGGGCCGCAAGCAGTACTTC.

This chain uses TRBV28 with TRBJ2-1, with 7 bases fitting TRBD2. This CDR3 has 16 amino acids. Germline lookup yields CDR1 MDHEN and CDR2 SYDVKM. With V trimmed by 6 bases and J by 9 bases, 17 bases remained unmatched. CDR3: CASRASLAVLGGEQFF. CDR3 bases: TGTGCCAGCAGGGCATCCCTAGCGGTCCTGGGGGGTGAGCAGTTCTTC.

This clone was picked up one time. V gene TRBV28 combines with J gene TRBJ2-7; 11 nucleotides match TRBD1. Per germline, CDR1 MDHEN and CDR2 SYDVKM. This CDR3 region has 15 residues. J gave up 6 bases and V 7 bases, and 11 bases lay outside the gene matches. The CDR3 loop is CASNGRSGTGGEQYF. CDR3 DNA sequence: TGTGCCAGCAACGGGAGATCCGGGACAGGGGGCGAGCAGTACTTC.

CDR3 DNA: TGTGCCAGCAGCCAGACCAGGGGGCGCTTCTATGGCTACACCTTC. Its translation is CASSQTRGRFYGYTF. V usage is TRBV13 and J usage is TRBJ1-2; 8 nucleotides align to TRBD1. The CDR3 consists of 15 residues. CDR1 PRHDT and CDR2 FYEKMQ come from the germline V gene (reference sequence). The trim removed 5 bases at V and 4 bases at J, leaving 9 bases unmatched. The full variable domain, completed using reference TRBV13 and TRBJ1-2, is AAGVIQSPRHLIKEKRETATLKCYPIPRHDTVYWYQQGPGQDPQFLISFYEKMQSDKGSIPDRFSAQQFSDYHSELNMSSLELGDSALYFCASSQTRGRFYGYTFGSGTRLTVV.

CDR3 nucleotide sequence: TGCGCCAGCAGCCCCCAGGACAGCCTCCATACGCAGTATTTT. Translating it yields CASSPQDSLHTQYF. The V and J genes are TRBV5-1 and TRBJ2-3; D is possibly TRBD1 (6 bases). There are 14 residues in the CDR3. Germline CDR1 SGHRS, CDR2 YFSETQ. The V gene lost 4 bases and the J gene lost 7 bases, with 16 bases spanning the gap.

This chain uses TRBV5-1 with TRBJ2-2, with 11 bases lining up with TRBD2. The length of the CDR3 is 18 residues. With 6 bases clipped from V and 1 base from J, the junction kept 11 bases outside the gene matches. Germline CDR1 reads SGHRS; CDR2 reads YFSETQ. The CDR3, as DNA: TGCGCCAGCACCGGGCTAGCGGGAGGAGTACGGAACACCGGGGAGCTGTTTTTT. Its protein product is CASTGLAGGVRNTGELFF.

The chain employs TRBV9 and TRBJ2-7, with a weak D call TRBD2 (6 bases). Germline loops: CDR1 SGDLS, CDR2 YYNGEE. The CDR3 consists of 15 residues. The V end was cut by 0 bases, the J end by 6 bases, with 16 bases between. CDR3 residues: CASSVGSGSGFEQYF. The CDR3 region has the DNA TGTGCCAGCAGCGTAGGTTCCGGGAGCGGTTTCGAGCAGTACTTC. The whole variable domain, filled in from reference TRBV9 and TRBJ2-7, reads DSGVTQTPKHLITATGQRVTLRCSPRSGDLSVYWYQQSLDQGLQFLIQYYNGEERAKGNILERFSAQQFPDLHSELNLSSLELGDSALYFCASSVGSGSGFEQYFGPGTRLTVT.

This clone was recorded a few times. The CDR3 region has the DNA TGCGCCAGCAGCCGGACAGGGCCCACTGAAGCTTTCTTT. Translating it yields CASSRTGPTEAFF. The chain uses TRBV5-1 and TRBJ1-1, with 8 positions matching TRBD1. From germline, CDR1 is SGHRS and CDR2 YFSETQ. J lost 4 bases, V lost 4 bases, and 3 bases had no gene match. CDR3 size: 13 residues.

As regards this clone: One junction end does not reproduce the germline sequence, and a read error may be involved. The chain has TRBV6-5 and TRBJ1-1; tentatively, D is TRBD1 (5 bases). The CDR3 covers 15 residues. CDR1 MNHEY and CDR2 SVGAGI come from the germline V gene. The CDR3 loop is CASSYFAGVNIEAFF. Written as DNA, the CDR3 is TGTGCCAGCAGTTATTTTGCGGGGGTTAACATTGAAGCTTTCTTT.

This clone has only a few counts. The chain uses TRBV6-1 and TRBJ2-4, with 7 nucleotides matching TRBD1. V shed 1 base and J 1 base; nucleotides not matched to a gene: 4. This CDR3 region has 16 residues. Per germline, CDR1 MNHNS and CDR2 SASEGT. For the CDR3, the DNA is TGTGCCAGCAGTGAAGACAGGGGAAGGGCCAAAAACATTCAGTACTTC. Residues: CASSEDRGRAKNIQYF.

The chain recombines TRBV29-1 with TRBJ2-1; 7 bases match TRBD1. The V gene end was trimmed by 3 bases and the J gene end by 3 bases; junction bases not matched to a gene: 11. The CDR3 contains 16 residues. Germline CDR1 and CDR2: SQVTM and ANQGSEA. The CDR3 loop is CSVEPAGGVNYNEQFF. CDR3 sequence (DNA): TGCAGCGTTGAGCCCGCAGGGGGAGTAAACTACAATGAGCAGTTCTTC.

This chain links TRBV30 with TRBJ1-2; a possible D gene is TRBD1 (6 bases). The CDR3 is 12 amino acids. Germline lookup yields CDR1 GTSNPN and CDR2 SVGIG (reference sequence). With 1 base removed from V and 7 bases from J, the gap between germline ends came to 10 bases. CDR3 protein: CAWSDRDGGYTF. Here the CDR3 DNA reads TGTGCCTGGAGTGACAGGGATGGTGGCTACACCTTC.

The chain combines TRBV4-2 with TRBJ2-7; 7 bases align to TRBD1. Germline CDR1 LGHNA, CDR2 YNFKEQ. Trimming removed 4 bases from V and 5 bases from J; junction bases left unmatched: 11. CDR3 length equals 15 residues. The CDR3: CASSPLLQGVHEQYF. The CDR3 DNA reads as TGTGCCAGCAGCCCCTTACTTCAGGGGGTGCACGAGCAGTACTTC.